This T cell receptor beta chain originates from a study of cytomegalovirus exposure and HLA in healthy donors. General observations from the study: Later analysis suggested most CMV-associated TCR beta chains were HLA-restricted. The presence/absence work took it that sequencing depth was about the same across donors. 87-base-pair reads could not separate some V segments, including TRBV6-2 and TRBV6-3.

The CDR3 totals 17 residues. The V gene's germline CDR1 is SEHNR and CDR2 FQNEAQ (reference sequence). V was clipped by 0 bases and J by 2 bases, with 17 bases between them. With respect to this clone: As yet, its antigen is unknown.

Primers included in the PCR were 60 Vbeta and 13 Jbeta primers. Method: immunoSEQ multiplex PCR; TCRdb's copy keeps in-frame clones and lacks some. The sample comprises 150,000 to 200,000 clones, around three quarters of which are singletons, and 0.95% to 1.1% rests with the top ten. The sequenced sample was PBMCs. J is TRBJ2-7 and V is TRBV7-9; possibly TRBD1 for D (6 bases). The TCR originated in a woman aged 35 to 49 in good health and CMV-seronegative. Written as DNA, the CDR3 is TGTGCCAGCAGCTTAGCCTCCGGGACATCGGCCACCTACGAGCAGTACTTC. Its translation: CASSLASGTSATYEQYF.